The 24 T cell receptor beta chains in this list originate from one sample, sequenced in a study of OX40 agonist ivuxolimab in advanced cancers. Some clones are missing from TCRdb's copy, which holds only in-frame ones; the method was immunoSEQ multiplex PCR. The profile covers about 45,000 clones, with more than 70% appearing a single time and 15% to 20% taken by the ten largest. The sample in question was CD4+ or CD8+ T cells sorted from blood, obtained in a trial of the OX40 agonist ivuxolimab. The receptors come from an adult with an advanced solid tumor such as melanoma, head and neck, liver or kidney cancer.

The chain recombines TRBV4-1 with TRBJ2-7, with 11 bases lining up with TRBD2. Looked up from germline, CDR1 is MGHRA and CDR2 is YSYEKL. V shed 1 base, J shed 2 bases, and the junction held 4 bases outside the gene matches. This CDR3 contains 16 residues. The CDR3 sequence: CASSQALAGGTYEQYF. In DNA, the CDR3 is TGCGCCAGCAGCCAAGCCCTAGCGGGGGGAACCTACGAGCAGTACTTC.

The rearrangement uses TRBV13 and TRBJ1-3; 8 nucleotides line up with TRBD1. Trimming cost V 4 bases and J 2 bases; bases outside gene matches: 4. Germline CDR1 reads PRHDT; CDR2 reads FYEKMQ (reference sequence). This CDR3 has 15 residues. The CDR3 DNA reads TGTGCCAGCAGCTCCACACAGGGGGCTGGAAACACCATATATTTT. Residues: CASSSTQGAGNTIYF.

This clone has just one count. The DNA for the CDR3 is TGTGCCAGCTCACGGTCAAGGGGGGCTGGCAATCAGCCCCAGCATTTT. This sequence encodes CASSRSRGAGNQPQHF. V and J are TRBV18 and TRBJ1-5, with D perhaps TRBD1 (6 bases). V lost 4 bases, J lost 2 bases, and 15 bases lay in between. This CDR3 has 16 amino acids. Germline CDR1 is KGHSH and CDR2 is LQKENI.

V usage is TRBV27 and J usage is TRBJ2-7; perhaps TRBD2 as D (7 bases). Germline lookup yields CDR1 MNHEY and CDR2 SMNVEV (reference sequence). The CDR3 extends over 14 amino acids. V gave up 6 bases and J gave up 3 bases, with 15 bases separating them. The CDR3 region has the DNA TGTGCCAGCAGCTGGGGGGGGGCGAGCTACGAGCAGTACTTC. Its translation is CASSWGGASYEQYF.

The chain has TRBV7-2 and TRBJ2-1; 7 nucleotides align to TRBD1. Germline assignment: CDR1 SGHTA and CDR2 FQGNSA. The V segment lost 1 base and the J segment 2 bases; nucleotides outside the gene matches: 2. This CDR3 is built from 15 residues. The DNA of the CDR3 is TGTGCCAGCAGCTTAGGACAGGGTACCTACAATGAGCAGTTCTTC. It translates to CASSLGQGTYNEQFF.

CDR3 coding DNA: TGTGCCAGCAGCTTGGACCCTACAGGGGGCGCAGATACGCAGTATTTT. This encodes CASSLDPTGGADTQYF. This chain links TRBV5-4 with TRBJ2-3; TRBD1 matches at 9 bases. V trimming: 0 bases; J trimming: 4 bases; junction bases outside the gene matches: 6. Per germline, CDR1 SGHNT and CDR2 YYREEE (reference sequence). The CDR3 spans 16 residues.

This clone was seen a single time. The V and J genes are TRBV19 and TRBJ1-2, with 7 bases identical to TRBD1. This CDR3 has 15 amino acids. After removal of 6 bases from V and 4 bases from J, the junction contained 11 bases not matched to a gene. Germline V CDR1 and CDR2: LNHDA, SQIVND (reference sequence). The CDR3 protein is CASRVLRDRPYGYTF. The CDR3 DNA reads TGTGCCAGTAGAGTCCTCCGGGACAGACCCTATGGCTACACCTTC. The full variable domain, in which reference TRBV19 and TRBJ1-2 provide the parts outside the CDR3, is DGGITQSPKYLFRKEGQNVTLSCEQNLNHDAMYWYRQDPGQGLRLIYYSQIVNDFQKGDIAEGYSVSREKKESFPLTVTSAQKNPTAFYLCASRVLRDRPYGYTFGSGTRLTVV.

The chain links TRBV5-6 to TRBJ2-7, with no clear D. The V end was cut by 4 bases, the J end by 6 bases, with 8 bases between. Germline-derived CDR1 and CDR2 are SGHDT and YYEEEE. The CDR3 is 11 residues long. CDR3 bases: TGTGCCAGCAGCCTAAGACGCGAGCAGTACTTC. This encodes CASSLRREQYF.

The chain combines TRBV10-3 with TRBJ2-7, with 9 positions matching TRBD2. V shed 6 bases and J 6 bases; nucleotides not matched to a gene: 12. The CDR3 extends over 15 amino acids. Germline V CDR1 and CDR2: ENHRY, SYGVKD. This chain's CDR3 is CAIREPGLAGSEQYF. In DNA, the CDR3 is TGTGCCATCAGAGAGCCGGGACTAGCCGGAAGCGAGCAGTACTTC.

The CDR3, as DNA: TGTGCCAGCAGCTTAGATTTTACAGACAATGAGCAGTTCTTC. This translates into CASSLDFTDNEQFF. This chain connects TRBV11-3 to TRBJ2-1; D not certain. Germline CDR1 SGHNT, CDR2 YENEEA. The V end was cut by 0 bases, the J end by 5 bases, with 8 bases between. CDR3 size: 14 residues.

This clone was observed a single time. V usage is TRBV5-6 and J usage is TRBJ1-5; no clear D. Looked up from germline, CDR1 is SGHDT and CDR2 is YYEEEE. V shed 1 base and J shed 16 bases, with 21 bases lying between them. The CDR3 runs 14 residues. CDR3 region: CASSLWEHFSGQHF. CDR3 nucleotides: TGTGCCAGCAGCTTGTGGGAACATTTTTCAGGCCAACATTTT.

The rearrangement joins TRBV5-1 to TRBJ2-7; D perhaps matches TRBD1 (6 bases). CDR3 length equals 20 residues. Germline V gene lookup returns CDR1 SGHRS and CDR2 YFSETQ. V lost 4 bases and J lost 0, with 29 bases in between. The CDR3 bases are TGCGCCAGCAGCCCCCGTTCTTTTGACAGGTCCATTCCCATCTCCTACGAGCAGTACTTC. The encoded protein is CASSPRSFDRSIPISYEQYF.

The genes are TRBV11-2 and TRBJ1-6; D not resolved. Germline loops: CDR1 SGHAT, CDR2 FQNNGV. V lost 3 bases to trimming and J lost 6 bases, with 9 bases between them. The length of the CDR3 is 14 residues. CDR3 region: CASSFLFPNSPLHF. DNA of the CDR3: TGTGCCAGCAGCTTCCTGTTCCCTAATTCACCCCTCCACTTT.

This clone was seen a single time. The chain joins TRBV4-1 to TRBJ2-3; 10 bases agree with TRBD2. V lost 8 bases to trimming and J lost 5 bases; unmatched junction nucleotides: 7. The CDR3 is 14 amino acids. Germline V gene lookup returns CDR1 MGHRA and CDR2 YSYEKL. The CDR3 reads CASGGGLALDTQYF. DNA of the CDR3: TGCGCCAGCGGGGGGGGACTAGCGTTAGATACGCAGTATTTT.

CDR3 sequence (DNA): TGTGCCAGCAGTGTGGGACTACTAGATGGGACCCAGTACTTC. It translates to CASSVGLLDGTQYF. The V and J genes are TRBV2 and TRBJ2-5; 7 bases are shared with TRBD2. This CDR3 region has 14 residues. Germline CDR1 and CDR2: SNHLY and FYNNEI. The trim removed 4 bases at V and 7 bases at J, leaving 9 bases unmatched.

The J gene is TRBJ2-3, the V gene TRBV2; the match to TRBD2 covers 8 bases. The CDR3 runs to 15 residues. Germline values: CDR1 SNHLY, CDR2 FYNNEI. Trimming took 4 bases from V and 5 from J; bases not matched to a gene: 8. The CDR3 loop is CASSGNGGAGDTQYF. The CDR3 region has the DNA TGTGCCAGCAGTGGGAACGGGGGGGCTGGAGATACGCAGTATTTT.

The rearrangement links TRBV7-2 to TRBJ1-1; 8 bases align to TRBD1. Germline trimming cut 5 bases from V and 6 bases from J; bases unmatched to any gene: 17. Germline V gene lookup returns CDR1 SGHTA and CDR2 FQGNSA. CDR3 length: 17 amino acids. The CDR3 DNA sequence: TGTGCCAGCAGCAAGAGGCTGGGGGCCAGGGGGCGGGCTGAAGCTTTCTTT. Its translation: CASSKRLGARGRAEAFF.

V usage is TRBV10-2 and J usage is TRBJ1-1; maybe TRBD1 (6 bases). This CDR3 comprises 12 residues. V gave up 8 bases and J gave up 3 bases, with 10 bases separating them. Germline V gene data show CDR1 as WSHSY and CDR2 as SAAADI. The CDR3 sequence is CASRQDYTEAFF. The DNA of the CDR3 is TGCGCCAGCCGACAGGATTACACTGAAGCTTTCTTT.

This CDR3 reads CSVENRERGYEQYF. The CDR3 DNA reads TGCAGCGTTGAAAATCGGGAGAGAGGGTACGAGCAGTACTTC. This chain joins TRBV29-1 and TRBJ2-7; TRBD2 might be the D (6 bases). From germline, CDR1 is SQVTM and CDR2 ANQGSEA. Trimming removed 2 bases at V and 4 bases at J, with 15 bases between. CDR3 size: 14 residues.

The V gene is TRBV7-9, the J gene TRBJ1-6, with D uncertain. CDR3 length: 16 residues. Germline V gives CDR1 SEHNR, CDR2 FQNEAQ (reference sequence). Deletions cut 2 bases from V and 7 bases from J, with 15 bases between. CDR3: CASSLMRAASNSPLHF. The CDR3 bases are TGTGCCAGCAGCTTAATGAGGGCTGCTTCCAATTCACCCCTCCACTTT. Complete variable domain (other parts from reference TRBV7-9 and TRBJ1-6): DTGVSQNPRHKITKRGQNVTFRCDPISEHNRLYWYRQTLGQGPEFLTYFQNEAQLEKSRLLSDRFSAERPKGSFSTLEIQRTEQGDSAMYLCASSLMRAASNSPLHFGNGTRLTVT.

This sequence joins TRBV7-2 and TRBJ2-7, with 12 positions matching TRBD2. Per the germline V gene, CDR1 is SGHTA and CDR2 is FQGNSA. This CDR3 comprises 17 residues. J lost 5 bases, V lost 2 bases, and 10 bases had no gene match. This CDR3 reads CASSLREGASGRDEQYF. Written as DNA, the CDR3 is TGTGCCAGCAGCTTACGGGAAGGCGCTAGCGGGAGGGACGAGCAGTACTTC.

The table lists this clone with a count of one. This chain connects TRBV20-1 to TRBJ1-3; 7 bases fit TRBD1. Germline CDR1 and CDR2: DFQATT and SNEGSKA (reference sequence). The CDR3 sequence is 11 residues long. The V and J ends lost 3 bases and 15 bases, in that order; junction bases with no gene match: 8. Written as DNA, the CDR3 is TGCAGTGCTAGGGCACCGACAGGGAAATATTTT. Protein product: CSARAPTGKYF.

This sequence joins TRBV7-2 and TRBJ2-7, with 7 bases identical to TRBD2. This CDR3 is built from 14 residues. The trim removed 5 bases at V and 7 bases at J, leaving 11 bases unmatched. CDR1 and CDR2 from the germline V gene are SGHTA and FQGNSA. The CDR3 loop is CASSPRTRGIEQYF. The DNA of the CDR3 is TGTGCCAGCAGCCCAAGGACTAGAGGCATTGAGCAGTACTTC.

The chain is built from TRBV5-1 and TRBJ2-2; either TRBD1 or TRBD2 may fit D (5 bases each). Trimming stripped 2 bases from V and 4 bases from J, with 18 bases between. Germline CDR1 is SGHRS and CDR2 is YFSETQ. The CDR3 is 17 amino acids. CDR3 in amino acids: CASSFRGRGQGTGELFF. CDR3 bases: TGCGCCAGCAGCTTCCGGGGTAGGGGCCAGGGCACCGGGGAGCTGTTTTTT.